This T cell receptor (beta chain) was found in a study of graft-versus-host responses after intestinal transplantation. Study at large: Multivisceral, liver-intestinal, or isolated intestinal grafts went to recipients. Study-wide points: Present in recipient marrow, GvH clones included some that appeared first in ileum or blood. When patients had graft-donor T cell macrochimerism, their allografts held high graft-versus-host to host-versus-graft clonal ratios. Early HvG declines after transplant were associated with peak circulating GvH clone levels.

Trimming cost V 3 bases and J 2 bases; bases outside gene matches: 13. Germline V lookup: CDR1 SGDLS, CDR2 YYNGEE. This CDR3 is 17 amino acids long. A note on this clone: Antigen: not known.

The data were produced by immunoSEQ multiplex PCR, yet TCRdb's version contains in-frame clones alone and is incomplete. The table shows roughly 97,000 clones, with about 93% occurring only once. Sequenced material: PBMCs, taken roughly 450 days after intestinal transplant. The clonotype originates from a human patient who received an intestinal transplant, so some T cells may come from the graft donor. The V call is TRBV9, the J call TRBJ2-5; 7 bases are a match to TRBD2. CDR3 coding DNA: TGTGCCAGCAGCGCCGACGCCCCCCCGGGAGGACAAGAGACCCAGTACTTC. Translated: CASSADAPPGGQETQYF.